This T cell receptor beta chain stems from a study of blood T cell repertoires in COVID-19. Study summary: There were acute and convalescent COVID-19 samples, and they came from the United States, Italy and Spain. The analysed material was cDNA or gDNA that came from T cells, B-cell-depleted T cells, or PBMCs.

In the authors' methods: How many nucleated cells were present was estimated from reference gene primer amplification. Assay: immunoSEQ multiplex PCR; the TCRdb copy retains only in-frame clones and omits some. V and J calls and clone size follow that table, whereas D and trimming were derived from the DNA. The table includes more than 400,000 clones, roughly 88% detected once. Donors in Cohort 3 who had recovered were those with two negative PCRs, healthcare professional clearance, or resolution of their symptoms. Sequenced sample: PBMCs or T cells enriched from blood (not recorded which). The receptor's source is a young man who had recovered from COVID-19.

The CDR3 sequence is CASSLRGISYNEQFF. The DNA of the CDR3 is TGTGCCAGCAGTTTAAGGGGGATTTCGTACAATGAGCAGTTCTTC. The chain recombines TRBV27 with TRBJ2-1; a possible D gene is TRBD1 (6 bases). Germline loops: CDR1 MNHEY, CDR2 SMNVEV (reference sequence). The V end lost 2 bases, the J end lost 4 bases, and 12 bases lay between the germline ends. This CDR3 region has 15 residues.